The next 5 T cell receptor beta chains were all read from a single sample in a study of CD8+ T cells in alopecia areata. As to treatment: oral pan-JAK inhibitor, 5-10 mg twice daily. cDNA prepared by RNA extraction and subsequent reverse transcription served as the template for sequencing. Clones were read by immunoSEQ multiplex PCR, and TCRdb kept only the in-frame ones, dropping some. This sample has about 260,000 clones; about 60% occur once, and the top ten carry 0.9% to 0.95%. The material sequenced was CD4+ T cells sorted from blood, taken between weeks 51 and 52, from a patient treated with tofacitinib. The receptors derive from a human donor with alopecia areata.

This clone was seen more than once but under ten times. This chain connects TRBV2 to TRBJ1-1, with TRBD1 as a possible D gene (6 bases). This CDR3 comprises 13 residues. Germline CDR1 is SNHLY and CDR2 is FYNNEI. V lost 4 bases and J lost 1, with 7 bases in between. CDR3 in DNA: TGTGCCAGCAGTGGACAGGCGAACACTGAAGCTTTCTTT. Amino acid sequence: CASSGQANTEAFF.

The CDR3 bases are TGTGCCTGGAGCAGAGCAGGGAGCACTGAAGCTTTCTTT. It is translated as CAWSRAGSTEAFF. V gene TRBV30 combines with J gene TRBJ1-1, with D tentatively TRBD1 (5 bases). This CDR3 region has 13 residues. The V and J ends lost 3 bases and 4 bases respectively, with 12 bases between them. In germline, CDR1 is GTSNPN, CDR2 SVGIG (reference sequence).

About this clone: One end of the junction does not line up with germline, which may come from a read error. CDR3 loop: CASSLKDAPKDF. CDR3 sequence (DNA): TGTGCCAGCAGCCTGAAGGACGCCCCGAAGGATTTT. This chain connects TRBV6-5 to TRBJ2-3; no firm D call. The CDR3 loop spans 12 amino acids. Germline-derived CDR1 and CDR2 are MNHEY and SVGAGI.

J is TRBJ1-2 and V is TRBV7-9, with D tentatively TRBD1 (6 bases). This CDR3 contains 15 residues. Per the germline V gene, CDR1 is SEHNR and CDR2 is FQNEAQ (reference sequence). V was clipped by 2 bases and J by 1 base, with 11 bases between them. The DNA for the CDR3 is TGTGCCAGCAGCTTATCAGGGGTAGATAACTATGGCTACACCTTC. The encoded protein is CASSLSGVDNYGYTF.

For the CDR3, the DNA is TGCAGTGCTAGGAGACTCAGTGAAGCTTTCTTT. This sequence encodes CSARRLSEAFF. The chain joins TRBV20-1 to TRBJ1-1; D unresolved. Germline-derived CDR1 and CDR2 are DFQATT and SNEGSKA (reference sequence). CDR3 length: 11 residues. Trimming took 3 bases from V and 7 from J, leaving 9 bases between them.